A selection of T cell receptor beta chains follows, all from one sample in a study of monozygotic twins with inflammatory bowel disease. TCRdb re-called the 5' RACE reads and catalogs CDR3 proteins one per entry, DNA excluded. The sample features 350,000 to 550,000 distinct CDR3 sequences, with around 2.4% in its top ten. The specimen sequenced was blood. The receptors originated from a human donor with ulcerative colitis or Crohn's disease, or a healthy co-twin of an affected twin (not recorded which). The CDR3 runs from the conserved cysteine through the conserved F or W. Fields, in order: CDR3 protein, V gene, J gene.

CDR3 protein: CSARDRGEQYF
V gene: TRBV20-1
J gene: TRBJ2-7

CDR3 protein: CASSSGLARDNEQFF
V gene: TRBV12-3/TRBV12-4
J gene: TRBJ2-1

CDR3 protein: CATSSLDSSRDGYTF
V gene: TRBV15
J gene: TRBJ1-2

CDR3 protein: CASSLRQGSPQETQYF
V gene: TRBV18
J gene: TRBJ2-5

CDR3 protein: CASSENSPLHF
V gene: TRBV6-1
J gene: TRBJ1-6

CDR3 protein: CASSAARGYTF
V gene: TRBV5-6
J gene: TRBJ1-2

CDR3 protein: CASSLKTSGRSETQYF
V gene: TRBV7-2
J gene: TRBJ2-5

CDR3 protein: CASSFRSSYNEQFF
V gene: TRBV12-3/TRBV12-4
J gene: TRBJ2-1

CDR3 protein: CASSQPPGGRGNQPQHF
V gene: TRBV11-3
J gene: TRBJ1-5

CDR3 protein: CASRPGTAFNEQFF
V gene: TRBV6-2/TRBV6-3
J gene: TRBJ2-1

CDR3 protein: CASSFLVDYGYTF
V gene: TRBV7-2
J gene: TRBJ1-2

CDR3 protein: CASSRVAGAGTGELFF
V gene: TRBV5-1
J gene: TRBJ2-2

CDR3 protein: CASSQIQGPERYF
V gene: TRBV5-6
J gene: TRBJ2-7

CDR3 protein: CASSQEIGSGELFF
V gene: TRBV3-1
J gene: TRBJ2-2

CDR3 protein: CASSLASAGEQYF
V gene: TRBV7-2
J gene: TRBJ2-7

CDR3 protein: CASSAGTSAQETQYF
V gene: TRBV5-1
J gene: TRBJ2-5

CDR3 protein: CSALGLAGAINEQFF
V gene: TRBV20-1
J gene: TRBJ2-1

CDR3 protein: CASSYTRNQPQHF
V gene: TRBV6-5
J gene: TRBJ1-5

CDR3 protein: CAISDPGTGAWEQYF
V gene: TRBV10-3
J gene: TRBJ2-7

CDR3 protein: CASSPEGVPYGYTF
V gene: TRBV18
J gene: TRBJ1-2

CDR3 protein: CASRPHQEGTQYEQYF
V gene: TRBV6-2/TRBV6-3
J gene: TRBJ2-7

CDR3 protein: CASSLPGGHQPQHF
V gene: TRBV28
J gene: TRBJ1-5

CDR3 protein: CASSFAGGAPDTQYF
V gene: TRBV11-2
J gene: TRBJ2-3

CDR3 protein: CASSLIPENTEAFF
V gene: TRBV12-3/TRBV12-4
J gene: TRBJ1-1

CDR3 protein: CASSRTGEADTQYF
V gene: TRBV7-3
J gene: TRBJ2-3